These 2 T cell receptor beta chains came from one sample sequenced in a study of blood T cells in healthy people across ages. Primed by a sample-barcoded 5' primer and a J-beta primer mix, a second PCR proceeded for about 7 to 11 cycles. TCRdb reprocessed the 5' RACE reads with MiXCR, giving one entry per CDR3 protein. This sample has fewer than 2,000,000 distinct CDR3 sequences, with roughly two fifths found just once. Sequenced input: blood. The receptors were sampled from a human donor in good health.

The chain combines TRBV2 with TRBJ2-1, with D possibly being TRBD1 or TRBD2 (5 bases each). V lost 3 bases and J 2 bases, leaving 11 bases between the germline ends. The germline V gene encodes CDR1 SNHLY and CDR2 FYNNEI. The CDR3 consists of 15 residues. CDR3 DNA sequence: TGTGCCAGCAGTGAGGGGCGGGCAACCTACAATGAGCAGTTCTTC. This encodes CASSEGRATYNEQFF. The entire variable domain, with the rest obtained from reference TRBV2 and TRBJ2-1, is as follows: EPEVTQTPSHQVTQMGQEVILRCVPISNHLYFYWYRQILGQKVEFLVSFYNNEISEKSEIFDDQFSVERPDGSNFTLKIRSTKLEDSAMYFCASSEGRATYNEQFFGPGTRLTVL.

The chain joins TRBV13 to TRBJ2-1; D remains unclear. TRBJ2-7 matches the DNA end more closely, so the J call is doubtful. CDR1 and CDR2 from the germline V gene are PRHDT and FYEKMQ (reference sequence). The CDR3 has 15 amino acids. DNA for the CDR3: TGTGCCAGCAGCCCCCGGACGGATACCTACAATGAGCAGTACTTC. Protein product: CASSPRTDTYNEQYF.